This T cell receptor beta chain derives from a study of T cells in Graves' hyperthyroidism and ophthalmopathy. Study-level information: Peripheral blood was secured at the point of initial diagnosis, before any treatment.

Study-level points and caveats: Ophthalmopathy cases were set apart from stable hyperthyroidism by a 13 V-J model.

This clonotype was observed many times. Its antigen is as yet unknown. RNA transcripts provided the source from which TCR beta CDR3 regions were amplified. HTBI primers were the set used in a first-round RT-PCR of the TCR CDR3. In TCRdb, the multiplex PCR reads were re-called with MiXCR into one record per CDR3 protein. The profile shows about 560,000 distinct CDR3 sequences, 16% of them singletons. This CDR3 has 11 residues. V was pared by 3 bases and J by 9 bases, with 7 bases between. From germline, CDR1 is SNHLY and CDR2 FYNNEI. Sequencing was performed on blood. This receptor was identified in a woman younger than 35 with Graves' hyperthyroidism. The V and J genes are TRBV2 and TRBJ2-3; D is unclear. The CDR3 here is CASSERWTQYF. CDR3 sequence (DNA): TGTGCCAGCAGTGAGAGATGGACGCAGTATTTT. Complete variable domain (other parts from reference TRBV2 and TRBJ2-3): EPEVTQTPSHQVTQMGQEVILRCVPISNHLYFYWYRQILGQKVEFLVSFYNNEISEKSEIFDDQFSVERPDGSNFTLKIRSTKLEDSAMYFCASSERWTQYFGPGTRLTVL.